This entry is about one TCR beta chain. What it recognizes is unknown. UMI-labeled 5' RACE yielded the TRB cDNA libraries. No DNA is given; TCRdb re-called the 5' RACE reads and lists each CDR3 protein once. This sample contains 100,000 to 150,000 distinct CDR3 sequences. The data derive from a study of CXCR3-negative and CXCR3-positive naive CD8 T cells. Researchers sorted some 270,000 cells of each CD8+ T cell subset in triplicate. CD45RO-CCR7+CD27+CD95- expression identified naive CD8+ T cells. Overall study findings and caveats: Comparably high diversity marked both naive subsets, whereas memory CD8+ cells had much lower diversity.

The CDR3 runs 11 residues. Germline V CDR1 and CDR2: SQVTM, ANQGSEA. Sequencing was carried out using naive CXCR3- CD8+ T cells from blood. As to subset: CD45RO-CCR7+CD27+CD95- naive CD8+ T cells lacking CXCR3 (TNR3-). This clonotype was sampled from a human donor in good health. Some clones in this sample may be carry-over from other donors' samples. The rearrangement joins TRBV29-1 to TRBJ2-3. The CDR3 loop reads CSVEVTDTQYF.